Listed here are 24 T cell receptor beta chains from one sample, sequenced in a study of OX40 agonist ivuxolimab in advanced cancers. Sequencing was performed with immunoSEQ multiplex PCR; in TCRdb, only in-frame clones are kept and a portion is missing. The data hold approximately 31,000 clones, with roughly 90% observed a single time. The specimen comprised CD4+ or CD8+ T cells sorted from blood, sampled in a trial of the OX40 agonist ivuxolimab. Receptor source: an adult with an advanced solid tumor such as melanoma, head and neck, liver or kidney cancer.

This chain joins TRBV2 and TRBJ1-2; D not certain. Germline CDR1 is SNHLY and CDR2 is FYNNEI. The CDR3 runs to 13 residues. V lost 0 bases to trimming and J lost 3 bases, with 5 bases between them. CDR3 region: CASSEADHYGYTF. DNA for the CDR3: TGTGCCAGCAGTGAAGCGGATCACTATGGCTACACCTTC.

CDR3 DNA: TGTGCCAGCAGCCCTAAGGTTCTAGGGGACACTGAAGCTTTCTTT. It is translated as CASSPKVLGDTEAFF. The V gene is TRBV7-6, the J gene TRBJ1-1, with a tentative D call TRBD1 (5 bases). Looked up from germline, CDR1 is SGHVS and CDR2 is FNYEAQ. The CDR3 extends over 15 amino acids. V gave up 5 bases and J gave up 3 bases, with 16 bases separating them.

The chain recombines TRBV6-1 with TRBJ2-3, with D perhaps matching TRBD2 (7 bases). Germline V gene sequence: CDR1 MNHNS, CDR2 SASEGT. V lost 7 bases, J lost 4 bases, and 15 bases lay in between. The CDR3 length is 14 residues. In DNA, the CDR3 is TGTGCCAGCACCGTCCCGGGGGGCCCAGATACGCAGTATTTT. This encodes CASTVPGGPDTQYF.

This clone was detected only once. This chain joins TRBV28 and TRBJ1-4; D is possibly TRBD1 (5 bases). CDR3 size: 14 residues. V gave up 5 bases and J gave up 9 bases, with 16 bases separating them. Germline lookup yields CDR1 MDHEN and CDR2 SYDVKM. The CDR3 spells CASSGSGTEQKLFF. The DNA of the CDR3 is TGTGCCAGCAGTGGGAGTGGGACCGAACAAAAACTGTTTTTT.

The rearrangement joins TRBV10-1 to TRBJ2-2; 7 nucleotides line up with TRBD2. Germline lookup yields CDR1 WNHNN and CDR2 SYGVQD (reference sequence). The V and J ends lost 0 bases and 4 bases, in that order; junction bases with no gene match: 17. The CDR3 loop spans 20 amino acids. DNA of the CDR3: TGCGCCAGCAGTGAGTCTGGGACCTGGGGCCTAGCGGTTACCACCGGGGAGCTGTTTTTT. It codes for CASSESGTWGLAVTTGELFF.

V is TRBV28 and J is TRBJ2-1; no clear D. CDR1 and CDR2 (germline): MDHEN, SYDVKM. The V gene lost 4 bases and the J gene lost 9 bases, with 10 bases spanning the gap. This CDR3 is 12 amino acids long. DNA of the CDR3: TGTGCCAGCAGTTATTCCCGGCGTGAGCAGTTCTTC. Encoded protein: CASSYSRREQFF.

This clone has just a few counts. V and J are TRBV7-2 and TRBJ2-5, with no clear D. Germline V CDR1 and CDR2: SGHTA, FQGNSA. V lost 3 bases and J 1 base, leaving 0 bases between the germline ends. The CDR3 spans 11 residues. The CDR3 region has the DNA TGTGCCAGCAGCTTCCAAGAGACCCAGTACTTC. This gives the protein CASSFQETQYF.

This CDR3 reads CASSLVGSEYGYTF. CDR3 coding DNA: TGTGCCAGCAGCTTGGTTGGCTCTGAGTATGGCTACACCTTC. This sequence joins TRBV5-5 and TRBJ1-2; no clear D. The V gene lost 0 bases and the J gene lost 5 bases, with 11 bases spanning the gap. CDR3 length: 14 amino acids. The germline gives CDR1 SGHKS, CDR2 YYEKEE (reference sequence).

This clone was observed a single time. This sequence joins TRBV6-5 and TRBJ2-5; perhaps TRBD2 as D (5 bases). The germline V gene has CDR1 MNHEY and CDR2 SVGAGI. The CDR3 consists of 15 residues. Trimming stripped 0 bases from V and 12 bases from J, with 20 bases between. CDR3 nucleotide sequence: TGTGCCAGCAGTTACTCGACGGCTAGCCATGGCTGGAAGTACTTC. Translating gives CASSYSTASHGWKYF.

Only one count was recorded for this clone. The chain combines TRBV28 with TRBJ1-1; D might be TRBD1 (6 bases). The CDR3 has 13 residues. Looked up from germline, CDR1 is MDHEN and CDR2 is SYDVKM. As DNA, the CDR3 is TGTGCTGGAGCAAGGACAGTGAGAACTGAAGCTTTCTTT. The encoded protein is CAGARTVRTEAFF.

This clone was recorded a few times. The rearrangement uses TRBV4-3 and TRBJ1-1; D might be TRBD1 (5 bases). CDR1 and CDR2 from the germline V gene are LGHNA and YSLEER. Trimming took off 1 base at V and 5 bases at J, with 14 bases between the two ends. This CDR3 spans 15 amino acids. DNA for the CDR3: TGCGCCAGCAGCCAAGGATTCCAGGGTTGGACTGAAGCTTTCTTT. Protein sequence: CASSQGFQGWTEAFF.

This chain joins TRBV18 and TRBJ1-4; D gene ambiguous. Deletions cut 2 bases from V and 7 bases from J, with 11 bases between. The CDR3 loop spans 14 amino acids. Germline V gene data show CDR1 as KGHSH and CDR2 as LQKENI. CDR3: CASSPLREGEKLFF. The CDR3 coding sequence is TGTGCCAGCTCACCATTGCGGGAAGGTGAAAAACTGTTTTTT.

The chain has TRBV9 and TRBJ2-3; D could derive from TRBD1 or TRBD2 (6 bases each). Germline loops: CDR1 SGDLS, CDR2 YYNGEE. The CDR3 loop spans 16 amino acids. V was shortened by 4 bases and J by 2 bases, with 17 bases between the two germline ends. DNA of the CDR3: TGTGCCAGCAGCCCGCGGGGTGGGGGCGTCACAGATACGCAGTATTTT. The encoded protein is CASSPRGGGVTDTQYF. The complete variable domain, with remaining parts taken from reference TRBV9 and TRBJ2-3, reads DSGVTQTPKHLITATGQRVTLRCSPRSGDLSVYWYQQSLDQGLQFLIQYYNGEERAKGNILERFSAQQFPDLHSELNLSSLELGDSALYFCASSPRGGGVTDTQYFGPGTRLTVL.

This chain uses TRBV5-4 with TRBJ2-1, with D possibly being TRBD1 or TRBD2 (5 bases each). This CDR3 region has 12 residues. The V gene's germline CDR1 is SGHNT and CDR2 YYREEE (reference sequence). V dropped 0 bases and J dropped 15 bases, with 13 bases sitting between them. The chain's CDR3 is CASSLEWGFRFF. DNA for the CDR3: TGTGCCAGCAGCTTGGAATGGGGGTTTAGGTTCTTC. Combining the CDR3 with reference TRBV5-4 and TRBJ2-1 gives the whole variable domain ETGVTQSPTHLIKTRGQQVTLRCSSQSGHNTVSWYQQALGQGPQFIFQYYREEENGRGNFPPRFSGLQFPNYSSELNVNALELDDSALYLCASSLEWGFRFFGPGTRLTVL.

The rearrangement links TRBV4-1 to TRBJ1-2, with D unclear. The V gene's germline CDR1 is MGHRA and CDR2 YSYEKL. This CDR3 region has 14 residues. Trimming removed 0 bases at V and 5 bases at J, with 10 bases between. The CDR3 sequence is CASSQESGSYGYTF. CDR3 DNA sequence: TGCGCCAGCAGCCAAGAATCTGGGTCTTATGGCTACACCTTC.

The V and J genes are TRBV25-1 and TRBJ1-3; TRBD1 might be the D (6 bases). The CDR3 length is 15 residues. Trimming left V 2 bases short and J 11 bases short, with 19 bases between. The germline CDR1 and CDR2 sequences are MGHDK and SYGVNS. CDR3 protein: CASSEQVAQGGAIYF. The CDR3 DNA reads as TGTGCCAGCAGTGAACAAGTCGCACAGGGTGGTGCCATATATTTT.

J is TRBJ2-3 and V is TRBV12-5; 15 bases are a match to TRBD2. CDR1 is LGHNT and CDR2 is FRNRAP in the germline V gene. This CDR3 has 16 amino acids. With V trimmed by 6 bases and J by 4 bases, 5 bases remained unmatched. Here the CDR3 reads CASGNGLAGGSDTQYF. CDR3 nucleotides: TGTGCTAGTGGGAACGGACTAGCGGGGGGGTCAGATACGCAGTATTTT.

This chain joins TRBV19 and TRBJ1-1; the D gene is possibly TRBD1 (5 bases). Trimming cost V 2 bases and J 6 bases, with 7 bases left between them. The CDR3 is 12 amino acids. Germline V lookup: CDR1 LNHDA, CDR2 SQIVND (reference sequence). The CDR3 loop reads CASSIMGAEAFF. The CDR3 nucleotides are TGTGCCAGTAGTATAATGGGGGCTGAAGCTTTCTTT. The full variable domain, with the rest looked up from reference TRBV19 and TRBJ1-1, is DGGITQSPKYLFRKEGQNVTLSCEQNLNHDAMYWYRQDPGQGLRLIYYSQIVNDFQKGDIAEGYSVSREKKESFPLTVTSAQKNPTAFYLCASSIMGAEAFFGQGTRLTVV.

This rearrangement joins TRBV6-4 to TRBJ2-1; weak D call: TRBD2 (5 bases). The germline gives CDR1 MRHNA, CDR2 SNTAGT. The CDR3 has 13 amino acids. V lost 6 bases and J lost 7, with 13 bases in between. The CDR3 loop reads CASSLQRGNEQFF. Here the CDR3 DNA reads TGTGCCAGCAGCCTACAACGCGGGAATGAGCAGTTCTTC.

CDR3 sequence reads: CARANRAKNIQYF. The CDR3 DNA sequence: TGTGCCAGGGCAAACCGGGCCAAAAACATTCAGTACTTC. V usage is TRBV2 and J usage is TRBJ2-4; D is unresolved. V lost 9 bases and J lost 1, with 10 bases in between. This CDR3 comprises 13 residues. The germline V gene encodes CDR1 SNHLY and CDR2 FYNNEI.

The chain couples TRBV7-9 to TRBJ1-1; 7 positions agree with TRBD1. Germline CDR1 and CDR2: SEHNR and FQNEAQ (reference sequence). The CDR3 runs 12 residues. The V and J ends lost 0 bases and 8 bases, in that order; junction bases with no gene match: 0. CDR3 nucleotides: TGTGCCAGCAGCTTAGCAGGGGGCGAAGCTTTCTTT. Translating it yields CASSLAGGEAFF. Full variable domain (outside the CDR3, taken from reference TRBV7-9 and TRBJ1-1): DTGVSQNPRHKITKRGQNVTFRCDPISEHNRLYWYRQTLGQGPEFLTYFQNEAQLEKSRLLSDRFSAERPKGSFSTLEIQRTEQGDSAMYLCASSLAGGEAFFGQGTRLTVV.

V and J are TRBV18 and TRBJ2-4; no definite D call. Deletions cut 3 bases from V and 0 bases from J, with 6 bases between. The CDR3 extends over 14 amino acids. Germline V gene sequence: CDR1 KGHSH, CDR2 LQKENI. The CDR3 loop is CASSPPIAKNIQYF. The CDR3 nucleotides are TGTGCCAGCTCACCGCCCATAGCCAAAAACATTCAGTACTTC.

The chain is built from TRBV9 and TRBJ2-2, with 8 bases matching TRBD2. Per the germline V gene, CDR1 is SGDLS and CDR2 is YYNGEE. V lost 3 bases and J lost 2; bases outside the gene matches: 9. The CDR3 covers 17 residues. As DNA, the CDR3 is TGTGCCAGCAGCGCCCCCTTTGGACTAGCAAACACCGGGGAGCTGTTTTTT. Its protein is CASSAPFGLANTGELFF. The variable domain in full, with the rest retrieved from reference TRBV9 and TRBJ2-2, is DSGVTQTPKHLITATGQRVTLRCSPRSGDLSVYWYQQSLDQGLQFLIQYYNGEERAKGNILERFSAQQFPDLHSELNLSSLELGDSALYFCASSAPFGLANTGELFFGEGSRLTVL.

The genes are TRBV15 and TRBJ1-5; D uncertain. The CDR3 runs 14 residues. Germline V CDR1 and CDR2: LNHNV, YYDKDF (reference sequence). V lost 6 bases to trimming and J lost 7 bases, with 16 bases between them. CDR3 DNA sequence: TGTGCCACCAGGAGGCTCGAGGCGGGACAGCCCCAGCATTTT. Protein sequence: CATRRLEAGQPQHF.